The sequence of this TCR beta chain was determined in a study of blood T cells in healthy people across ages. Notes on the study in general: A strong correlation between TCR beta diversity and naive T cell percentage was seen. PBMCs that were unsorted prevented a conclusive naive versus antigen-experienced comparison.

Comments on this clonotype: Its cognate antigen is unknown.

The V gene lost 7 bases and the J gene lost 0 bases, with 10 bases spanning the gap. The CDR3 is 14 amino acids. Together with a sample-barcoded 5' primer, a J-beta primer mix was included in a second PCR lasting about 6 to 11 cycles. The template-switch adaptor, which had 12 random nucleotides, put a tag on each cDNA molecule. The yield of each sample was at least 2.5 million CDR3-containing paired-end reads. TCRdb re-called the 5' RACE reads with MiXCR, one entry per CDR3 protein. The sample holds roughly 680,000 distinct CDR3 sequences; roughly half are singletons and the top ten take about 13%. The sample taken for sequencing was blood. The chain links TRBV12-3 or TRBV12-4 to TRBJ1-3; D is uncertain. This sequence was found in a woman older than 75 in good health. CDR3 nucleotide sequence: TGTGCCAGCAAGTTTGGCATCTCTGGAAACACCATATATTTT. It translates to CASKFGISGNTIYF.